The source of this T cell receptor (beta chain) is a study of regulatory T cells in long-lasting Graves disease. Whole-study findings and limits: The study found TRBV28, TRBJ1-2 and TRBJ2-5 favored in persistent disease.

The time point was: newly diagnosed GD, antithyroid drugs for less than 3 months. Construction of the TCR library relied on RNA isolated from PBMCs. This clonotype was detected ten times or more. Its specificity is unknown. CDR3 length: 13 residues. Trimming took off 1 base at V and 3 bases at J, with 6 bases between the two ends. Germline V lookup: CDR1 GTSNPN, CDR2 SVGIG (reference sequence). TCR beta libraries were built with iRepertoire HTBI primers and Arm-PCR of CDR3 regions. TCRdb re-analysed the multiplex PCR reads in MiXCR, keeping a single row per CDR3 protein. This table holds 450,000 to 600,000 distinct CDR3 sequences, 15% to 20% found once. These sequences were also reported in another study, on T cells in Graves' hyperthyroidism and ophthalmopathy. As reported in that work: In blood, most of the thyroid clonotypes expanded above 0.001 were also present. Ophthalmopathy was predicted by the model a median of roughly 6 months ahead of onset.

The source was peripheral blood mononuclear cells (PBMCs), collected at new diagnosis, from a patient treated with antithyroid drugs. The chain links TRBV30 to TRBJ2-2; D is unresolved. The clonotype comes from a man aged 35-49 years with Graves disease. The CDR3 DNA reads as TGTGCCTGGAGTGGTCCGGACACCGGGGAGCTGTTTTTT. Translation gives CAWSGPDTGELFF. Full variable domain (outside the CDR3, taken from reference TRBV30 and TRBJ2-2): SQTIHQWPATLVQPVGSPLSLECTVEGTSNPNLYWYRQAAGRGLQLLFYSVGIGQISSEVPQNLSASRPQDRQFILSSKKLLLSDSGFYLCAWSGPDTGELFFGEGSRLTVL.